These 27 T cell receptor beta chains came from one sample sequenced in a study of shared clonotypes between healthy human individuals (dated by TCRdb to about 2020). CD8 naive samples were CD45RO-negative cells positively selected for CCR7, giving a CD45RA+CCR7+ population that excluded TemRA cells. The library was obtained by the immunoSEQ multiplex PCR assay. Imported from immuneACCESS, the table was reduced by TCRdb to in-frame sequences with V and J called. These copies leave out some clones; in studies compared against another copy, an unresolved V gene accounts for under half, and the cause of the remainder is not known. The sample table holds about 610,000 clones, of which 95% to 96% were seen once. Clones ranked in the top ten supply approximately 0.1% of the sample. Sequenced sample: naive CD8+ T cells sorted from blood. The sample's cell subset or site, from its label and the paper: CD45RA+CCR7+. The receptor source for this set is a woman aged 25-40 years in good health.

This clone was counted a single time. The chain carries TRBV19 and TRBJ1-4; D remains ambiguous. V was clipped by 0 bases and J by 4 bases, with 12 bases between them. This CDR3 comprises 16 residues. Germline V CDR1 and CDR2: LNHDA, SQIVND (reference sequence). The CDR3 region is CASSIEGGTINEKLFF. The CDR3 DNA follows: TGTGCCAGTAGTATAGAGGGAGGTACCATTAATGAAAAACTGTTTTTT.

CDR3 amino acids: CASSVDLEAINEKLFF. The DNA of the CDR3 is TGTGCCAGCAGCGTAGATCTGGAGGCGATTAATGAAAAACTGTTTTTT. V and J are TRBV9 and TRBJ1-4; D unresolved. This CDR3 contains 16 residues. Germline assignment: CDR1 SGDLS and CDR2 YYNGEE. V dropped 0 bases and J dropped 4 bases, with 13 bases sitting between them.

The chain recombines TRBV7-8 with TRBJ2-2, with D perhaps assigned TRBD1 or TRBD2 (7 bases each). V gave up 5 bases and J gave up 8 bases, with 18 bases separating them. The germline CDR1 and CDR2 sequences are SGHVS and FQNEAQ. This CDR3 is 15 amino acids long. CDR3 DNA: TGTGCCAGCAGCCAGGCGACAGGGAGGGAAGGGGAGCTGTTTTTT. This translates into CASSQATGREGELFF.

The V and J genes are TRBV19 and TRBJ2-2; D is ambiguous. Trimming took off 3 bases at V and 4 bases at J, with 3 bases between the two ends. This CDR3 contains 12 residues. Germline CDR1 and CDR2: LNHDA and SQIVND (reference sequence). Here the CDR3 reads CASSMGTGELFF. In DNA form, the CDR3 reads TGTGCCAGTAGTATGGGCACCGGGGAGCTGTTTTTT.

This chain links TRBV29-1 with TRBJ1-2; no reliable D call. This CDR3 has 13 residues. V lost 6 bases to trimming and J lost 11 bases, with 22 bases between them. Germline V gene lookup returns CDR1 SQVTM and CDR2 ANQGSEA. The CDR3 sequence is CSVRTTDELWYTF. The CDR3 nucleotides are TGCAGCGTCCGAACCACGGACGAGTTGTGGTACACCTTC. The full variable domain, with the rest looked up from reference TRBV29-1 and TRBJ1-2, is SAVISQKPSRDICQRGTSLTIQCQVDSQVTMMFWYRQQPGQSLTLIATANQGSEATYESGFVIDKFPISRPNLTFSTLTVSNMSPEDSSIYLCSVRTTDELWYTFGSGTRLTVV.

The genes are TRBV2 and TRBJ1-5; D uncertain. The CDR3 contains 12 residues. Trimming pared 7 bases from V and 9 bases from J, leaving 13 bases between. In germline, CDR1 is SNHLY, CDR2 FYNNEI. This CDR3 is CASTDRERPQHF. The CDR3 DNA follows: TGTGCCAGCACCGATAGGGAGCGGCCCCAGCATTTT.

The chain joins TRBV19 to TRBJ2-7; D uncertain. Germline V lookup: CDR1 LNHDA, CDR2 SQIVND (reference sequence). The CDR3 is 13 amino acids. Trimming stripped 11 bases from V and 2 bases from J, with 16 bases between. CDR3 sequence: CASRAFDTYEQYF. The DNA of the CDR3 is TGTGCCTCCCGGGCTTTTGACACCTACGAGCAGTACTTC.

V and J are TRBV28 and TRBJ2-3; tentatively, D is TRBD1 or TRBD2 (5 bases each). Trimming removed 4 bases at V and 4 bases at J, with 12 bases between. CDR3 length equals 14 residues. CDR1 MDHEN and CDR2 SYDVKM come from the germline V gene. In DNA, the CDR3 is TGTGCCAGCAGTTCAATGGGACGTCCAGATACGCAGTATTTT. Protein sequence: CASSSMGRPDTQYF.

The chain couples TRBV28 to TRBJ2-1; D is uncertain. Germline-derived CDR1 and CDR2 are MDHEN and SYDVKM. Trimming shortened V by 6 bases and J by 0 bases, and 9 bases separated the two germline ends. CDR3 length: 14 amino acids. The CDR3 nucleotides read TGTGCCAGCAGGGGCCCTAGCTCCTACAATGAGCAGTTCTTC. As protein: CASRGPSSYNEQFF.

The gene calls are TRBV28 and TRBJ1-2; 7 bases fit TRBD1. J gave up 2 bases and V 5 bases, and 8 bases lay outside the gene matches. The CDR3 is made up of 15 amino acids. Germline V gene lookup returns CDR1 MDHEN and CDR2 SYDVKM. The DNA of the CDR3 is TGTGCCAGCAGTGCCCTGGGACAGAACAACTATGGCTACACCTTC. Protein product: CASSALGQNNYGYTF.

The chain couples TRBV6-6 to TRBJ2-7; the match to TRBD2 covers 8 bases. With V trimmed by 5 bases and J by 7 bases, 10 bases remained unmatched. The germline gives CDR1 MNHNY, CDR2 SVGAGI (reference sequence). CDR3 length equals 14 residues. CDR3 coding DNA: TGTGCCAGCAGTCCCCTGTTGGCGGGAGGTGAGCAGTACTTC. The encoded protein is CASSPLLAGGEQYF.

The chain joins TRBV5-4 to TRBJ2-7; 7 positions agree with TRBD1. Germline V lookup: CDR1 SGHNT, CDR2 YYREEE (reference sequence). V dropped 4 bases and J dropped 2; count of bases not matched to a gene: 6. The CDR3 is made up of 14 amino acids. The CDR3 bases are TGTGCCAGCAGCCCCGGGGACAGAGCCTACGAGCAGTACTTC. It yields the protein CASSPGDRAYEQYF.

A word on this clone: Its ends do not fully match the called genes, so a read error is possible. This chain connects TRBV4-1 to TRBJ2-2; D is perhaps TRBD2 (6 bases). The CDR3 has 19 residues. The V gene's germline CDR1 is MGHRA and CDR2 YSYEKL. CDR3 in DNA: TGCGCCAGCAGCCAAGGTCGGAGGGTAGCGGACTTGAACGCCGGGGAGCTGTTTTTT. Translating gives CASSQGRRVADLNAGELFF.

This chain uses TRBV13 with TRBJ2-3; possibly TRBD1 for D (6 bases). The CDR3 runs to 15 residues. Germline values: CDR1 PRHDT, CDR2 FYEKMQ (reference sequence). V lost 5 bases, J lost 2 bases, and 14 bases lay in between. The CDR3 DNA sequence: TGTGCCAGCAGCCAACAACAGGGCCCCACAGATACGCAGTATTTT. Protein: CASSQQQGPTDTQYF.

This chain joins TRBV2 and TRBJ2-1, with TRBD2 matching over 10 bases. The V gene's germline CDR1 is SNHLY and CDR2 FYNNEI. Unmatched junction bases numbered 4, after V lost 3 bases and J lost 2 bases. This CDR3 contains 16 residues. CDR3 DNA: TGTGCCAGCAGTGATCCGCTAGCGGGAGCCTACAATGAGCAGTTCTTC. It encodes CASSDPLAGAYNEQFF.

V is TRBV5-6 and J is TRBJ2-7; D is uncertain. Germline V gene data show CDR1 as SGHDT and CDR2 as YYEEEE. The CDR3 consists of 15 residues. Trimming removed 1 base from V and 5 bases from J, with 16 bases in between. The CDR3 bases are TGTGCCAGCAGCTTGTCGGTAGGGCGAAACGACGAGCAGTACTTC. Protein sequence: CASSLSVGRNDEQYF.

This clone was counted once. The chain carries TRBV11-1 and TRBJ2-3; 8 bases agree with TRBD1. This CDR3 has 15 amino acids. V gave up 5 bases and J gave up 4 bases; unmatched junction bases: 8. The germline CDR1 and CDR2 sequences are SGHAT and FQDESV (reference sequence). The chain's CDR3 is CASSPSGGDPDTQYF. The CDR3 coding sequence is TGTGCCAGCAGCCCTTCAGGGGGCGATCCAGATACGCAGTATTTT. The full variable domain, completed using reference TRBV11-1 and TRBJ2-3, is EAEVAQSPRYKITEKSQAVAFWCDPISGHATLYWYRQILGQGPELLVQFQDESVVDDSQLPKDRFSAERLKGVDSTLKIQPAELGDSAMYLCASSPSGGDPDTQYFGPGTRLTVL.

The CDR3 bases are TGTGCCACCAGCAGAGATGAAAGGGACAATGAGCAGTTCTTC. Its protein product is CATSRDERDNEQFF. The chain uses TRBV15 and TRBJ2-1; D not resolved. The germline gives CDR1 LNHNV, CDR2 YYDKDF (reference sequence). The CDR3 covers 14 residues. Trimming took off 0 bases at V and 5 bases at J, with 8 bases between the two ends.

The V call is TRBV6-1, the J call TRBJ1-1; D gene uncertain. Germline-derived CDR1 and CDR2 are MNHNS and SASEGT. The CDR3 sequence is 14 residues long. Trimming cost V 3 bases and J 7 bases, with 15 bases left between them. CDR3 protein: CASSDYTENLEAFF. The CDR3 DNA reads TGTGCCAGCAGTGACTATACAGAGAACCTTGAAGCTTTCTTT.

This sequence joins TRBV27 and TRBJ2-1; TRBD2 aligns across 10 bases. V trimming: 4 bases; J trimming: 7 bases; junction bases outside the gene matches: 16. The germline CDR1 and CDR2 sequences are MNHEY and SMNVEV (reference sequence). This CDR3 has 18 residues. The CDR3 here is CASSSGGVLAGPRNEQFF. Here the CDR3 DNA reads TGTGCCAGCAGTTCTGGGGGGGTACTAGCGGGACCTCGTAATGAGCAGTTCTTC.

The chain uses TRBV19 and TRBJ2-1; no reliable D call. V was clipped by 6 bases and J by 0 bases, with 6 bases between them. Looked up from germline, CDR1 is LNHDA and CDR2 is SQIVND (reference sequence). CDR3 length: 13 residues. The CDR3 coding sequence is TGTGCCAGTAGGAATAGCTCCTACAATGAGCAGTTCTTC. This codes for CASRNSSYNEQFF.

This sequence joins TRBV7-8 and TRBJ1-2; 11 bases fit TRBD1. Germline trimming cut 4 bases from V and 7 bases from J; bases unmatched to any gene: 2. Germline loops: CDR1 SGHVS, CDR2 FQNEAQ. CDR3 size: 13 residues. CDR3 sequence (DNA): TGTGCCAGCAGCTCGGGGACAGGGGGTGGCTACACCTTC. It encodes CASSSGTGGGYTF.

V and J are TRBV10-2 and TRBJ2-3; the D gene is possibly TRBD2 (6 bases). The CDR3 is made up of 15 amino acids. Looked up from germline, CDR1 is WSHSY and CDR2 is SAAADI. V was pared by 3 bases and J by 2 bases, with 12 bases between. CDR3 bases: TGCGCCAGCAGTGACCCGGTAGCGGTCACAGATACGCAGTATTTT. It specifies CASSDPVAVTDTQYF.

The chain joins TRBV15 to TRBJ2-7; 8 bases match TRBD1. The length of the CDR3 is 13 residues. With V trimmed by 6 bases and J by 4 bases, 5 bases remained unmatched. Germline V gene data show CDR1 as LNHNV and CDR2 as YYDKDF (reference sequence). CDR3 in amino acids: CATRSDRGYEQYF. DNA of the CDR3: TGTGCCACCAGAAGCGACAGGGGTTACGAGCAGTACTTC.

The chain combines TRBV7-2 with TRBJ2-7; D ambiguous. The germline gives CDR1 SGHTA, CDR2 FQGNSA. The CDR3 loop spans 12 amino acids. V lost 1 base and J 5 bases, leaving 6 bases between the germline ends. The CDR3 bases are TGTGCCAGCAGCTTAGGACGTGACGAGCAGTACTTC. Translated: CASSLGRDEQYF. The whole variable domain, filled in from reference TRBV7-2 and TRBJ2-7, reads GAGVSQSPSNKVTEKGKDVELRCDPISGHTALYWYRQSLGQGLEFLIYFQGNSAPDKSGLPSDRFSAERTGGSVSTLTIQRTQQEDSAVYLCASSLGRDEQYFGPGTRLTVT.

The CDR3 spells CASSLETFYEQYF. Written as DNA, the CDR3 is TGCGCCAGCAGCTTGGAAACATTCTACGAGCAGTACTTC. J is TRBJ2-7 and V is TRBV5-1; D remains ambiguous. With 0 bases removed from V and 3 bases from J, the gap between germline ends came to 7 bases. This CDR3 spans 13 amino acids. The germline CDR1 and CDR2 sequences are SGHRS and YFSETQ.

This chain connects TRBV19 to TRBJ1-1; TRBD1 matches 12 bases. The germline CDR1 and CDR2 sequences are LNHDA and SQIVND (reference sequence). The CDR3 is 14 amino acids. V trimming: 8 bases; J trimming: 3 bases; junction bases outside the gene matches: 4. The DNA of the CDR3 is TGTGCCAGTGGGACAGGGGGCATGTACACTGAAGCTTTCTTT. It translates to CASGTGGMYTEAFF.